These 16 T cell receptor beta chains were all obtained from the same sample, sequenced in a study of OX40 agonist ivuxolimab in advanced cancers. TCRdb keeps only in-frame clones here, not all; method: immunoSEQ multiplex PCR. In the table there are 37,000 or so clones, approximately 84% of which are singletons. The material was CD4+ or CD8+ T cells sorted from blood, obtained in a trial of the OX40 agonist ivuxolimab. The source of these receptors is an adult with an advanced solid tumor such as melanoma, head and neck, liver or kidney cancer.

This chain uses TRBV29-1 with TRBJ2-7; 7 bases match TRBD1. V gave up 6 bases and J gave up 2 bases; unmatched junction bases: 4. This CDR3 has 12 residues. CDR1 and CDR2 from the germline V gene are SQVTM and ANQGSEA. The CDR3 here is CSVQGQAYEQYF. DNA for the CDR3: TGCAGCGTCCAAGGACAGGCCTACGAGCAGTACTTC.

This chain uses TRBV9 with TRBJ2-5; D gene uncertain. The CDR3 runs to 13 residues. Trimming cost V 5 bases and J 2 bases, with 10 bases left between them. CDR1 and CDR2 from the germline V gene are SGDLS and YYNGEE. The CDR3 region has the DNA TGTGCCAGCAGTTTAGAAGATCAAGAGACCCAGTACTTC. Amino acid sequence: CASSLEDQETQYF. Full variable domain (missing parts from reference TRBV9 and TRBJ2-5): DSGVTQTPKHLITATGQRVTLRCSPRSGDLSVYWYQQSLDQGLQFLIQYYNGEERAKGNILERFSAQQFPDLHSELNLSSLELGDSALYFCASSLEDQETQYFGPGTRLLVL.

V is TRBV12-5 and J is TRBJ1-5, with D possibly being TRBD1 (6 bases). The germline V gene has CDR1 LGHNT and CDR2 FRNRAP. The CDR3 extends over 16 amino acids. V was clipped by 4 bases and J by 5 bases, with 18 bases between them. This chain's CDR3 is CASGWVDGGRDQPQHF. The CDR3 DNA is TGTGCTAGTGGTTGGGTTGATGGGGGGCGAGATCAGCCCCAGCATTTT.

The rearrangement joins TRBV7-7 to TRBJ2-5, with D perhaps TRBD2 (5 bases). CDR3 size: 13 residues. Germline loops: CDR1 SSHAT, CDR2 FNYEAQ (reference sequence). V was trimmed by 5 bases and J by 2 bases, leaving 9 bases between them. The CDR3 coding sequence is TGTGCCAGCAGCGTGACTATACAAGAGACCCAGTACTTC. This gives the protein CASSVTIQETQYF.

The chain's CDR3 is CASGLWLGARGELFF. DNA for the CDR3: TGTGCTAGTGGTTTGTGGCTGGGGGCGCGTGGGGAGCTGTTTTTT. V gene TRBV12-5 combines with J gene TRBJ2-2; TRBD1 might be the D (6 bases). Per the germline V gene, CDR1 is LGHNT and CDR2 is FRNRAP. This CDR3 comprises 15 residues. Trimming shortened V by 2 bases and J by 8 bases, and 15 bases separated the two germline ends.

The chain employs TRBV2 and TRBJ2-3; 12 nucleotides align to TRBD2. J was trimmed by 6 bases and V by 3 bases; bases with no gene match: 7. Germline CDR1 SNHLY, CDR2 FYNNEI. The CDR3 has 16 residues. The CDR3 reads CASSEGLAGLLDTQYF. CDR3 DNA sequence: TGTGCCAGCAGTGAGGGACTAGCGGGCCTGCTCGATACGCAGTATTTT.

In DNA, the CDR3 is TGTGCCAGCAGCTTAGTGTACAGGGGGCTCTACGAGCAGTACTTC. Its translation is CASSLVYRGLYEQYF. The chain is built from TRBV7-5 and TRBJ2-7; the table's D call, TRBD1, has no DNA check behind it. TRBV7-5 is listed as a pseudogene. This CDR3 comprises 15 residues.

This clone came up a few times. V is TRBV6-6 and J is TRBJ2-1, with 9 bases matching TRBD2. Germline loops: CDR1 MNHNY, CDR2 SVGAGI (reference sequence). This CDR3 is built from 14 residues. Trimming removed 7 bases from V and 9 bases from J; junction bases left unmatched: 10. Here the CDR3 reads CASTQSAGGSEQFF. The CDR3 DNA is TGTGCCAGCACCCAGTCGGCGGGAGGGAGTGAGCAGTTCTTC.

J is TRBJ2-6 and V is TRBV7-2; tentative D call: TRBD1 (6 bases). The CDR3 consists of 15 residues. Germline values: CDR1 SGHTA, CDR2 FQGNSA. The germline V and J ends were trimmed by 1 base and 4 bases, with 8 bases remaining between them. For the CDR3, the DNA is TGTGCCAGCAGCTTAGGGGGGCTCGGGGCCAACGTCCTGACTTTC. This translates into CASSLGGLGANVLTF.

The genes are TRBV5-8 and TRBJ2-6; unclear D gene. The germline CDR1 and CDR2 sequences are SGHTS and YDEGEE. V gave up 0 bases and J gave up 5 bases, with 9 bases separating them. This CDR3 contains 15 residues. The CDR3 nucleotides are TGTGCCAGCAGCTTGGCCGGAACCCGGGCCAACGTCCTGACTTTC. Its protein is CASSLAGTRANVLTF. Variable domain in full (rest from reference TRBV5-8 and TRBJ2-6): EAGVTQSPTHLIKTRGQQATLRCSPISGHTSVYWYQQALGLGLQFLLWYDEGEERNRGNFPPRFSGRQFPNYSSELNVNALELEDSALYLCASSLAGTRANVLTFGAGSRLTVL.

This chain connects TRBV6-5 to TRBJ1-1; TRBD1 aligns across 7 bases. The CDR3 runs to 13 residues. J lost 6 bases, V lost 0 bases, and 1 base had no gene match. Germline loops: CDR1 MNHEY, CDR2 SVGAGI. The CDR3 DNA sequence: TGTGCCAGCAGTTACTCGACAGGGTCTGAAGCTTTCTTT. It codes for CASSYSTGSEAFF.

This clone was recorded a few times. The rearrangement links TRBV7-3 to TRBJ1-6; the D is unclear. CDR1 and CDR2 (germline): SGHTA, FQGTGA. Trimming pared 3 bases from V and 5 bases from J, leaving 8 bases between. The CDR3 is 14 amino acids. CDR3 region: CASSLTADNSPLHF. As DNA, the CDR3 is TGTGCCAGCAGCTTGACCGCGGATAATTCACCCCTCCACTTT.

This rearrangement joins TRBV28 to TRBJ2-7; D is ambiguous. V was cut by 5 bases and J by 3 bases, with 14 bases left in between. In germline, CDR1 is MDHEN, CDR2 SYDVKM. The CDR3 is made up of 14 amino acids. CDR3 protein: CASSTHRFFYEQYF. CDR3 DNA: TGTGCCAGCAGTACTCACCGTTTTTTCTACGAGCAGTACTTC.

This rearrangement joins TRBV6-5 to TRBJ1-2; D is undetermined. Trimming took 5 bases from V and 5 from J, leaving 6 bases between them. The CDR3 is made up of 11 amino acids. Germline V gene data show CDR1 as MNHEY and CDR2 as SVGAGI. This CDR3 is CASSVGYGYTF. CDR3 bases: TGTGCCAGCAGTGTAGGGTATGGCTACACCTTC.

V and J are TRBV5-1 and TRBJ2-7; D gene unclear. Germline V lookup: CDR1 SGHRS, CDR2 YFSETQ. The CDR3 is made up of 15 amino acids. V was pared by 1 base and J by 2 bases, with 13 bases between. CDR3 sequence: CASSLSVSNTYEQYF. As DNA, the CDR3 is TGCGCCAGCAGCTTGAGTGTCAGTAACACCTACGAGCAGTACTTC.

This clone was seen a few times. The genes are TRBV4-3 and TRBJ2-7; TRBD1 or TRBD2 may be the D gene (5 bases each). CDR1 is LGHNA, CDR2 YSLEER, per germline. V lost 4 bases and J 0 bases, leaving 19 bases between the germline ends. The CDR3 has 17 residues. The CDR3 DNA sequence: TGCGCCAGCAGCCTCGGTCCGGGGCGGTACCCCTCCTACGAGCAGTACTTC. Amino acid sequence: CASSLGPGRYPSYEQYF.